This T cell receptor beta chain is drawn from a study of cytomegalovirus exposure and HLA in healthy donors. Study-level background: Most donors, less than 85% of a few hundred genotyped, fell in the Caucasian-associated ancestry cluster. Broader study findings: Accurate predictions that matched the HLA-A and HLA-B alleles of most subjects were reportedly made from TCR beta sequences. The presence/absence work took it that sequencing depth was about the same across donors.

Trimming left V 3 bases short and J 3 bases short, with 5 bases between. Germline V gene sequence: CDR1 MNHEY, CDR2 SMNVEV (reference sequence). This CDR3 has 13 amino acids. A word on this clone: The target antigen is unknown.

PCR involved 60 Vbeta and 13 Jbeta primers. The repertoire was sequenced with immunoSEQ multiplex PCR; TCRdb's copy has only in-frame clones and lacks some. The repertoire holds approximately 160,000 clones, with 77% as singletons. This sequence joins TRBV27 and TRBJ2-2; D gene unclear. The sample was PBMCs. This TCR derives from a woman younger than 45 in good health and CMV-seronegative. CDR3 nucleotides: TGTGCCAGCAGTTTTCAGGACACCGGGGAGCTGTTTTTT. It translates to CASSFQDTGELFF.